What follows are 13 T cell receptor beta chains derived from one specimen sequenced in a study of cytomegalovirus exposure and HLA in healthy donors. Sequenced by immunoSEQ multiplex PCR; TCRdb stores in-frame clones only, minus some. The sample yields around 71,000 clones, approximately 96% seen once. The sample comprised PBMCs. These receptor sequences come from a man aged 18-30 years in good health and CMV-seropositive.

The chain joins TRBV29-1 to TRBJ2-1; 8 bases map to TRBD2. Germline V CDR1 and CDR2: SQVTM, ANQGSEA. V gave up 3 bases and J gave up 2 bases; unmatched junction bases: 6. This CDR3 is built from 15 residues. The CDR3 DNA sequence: TGCAGCGTTGATTTAGCGGGACCCCCCTACAATGAGCAGTTCTTC. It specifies CSVDLAGPPYNEQFF.

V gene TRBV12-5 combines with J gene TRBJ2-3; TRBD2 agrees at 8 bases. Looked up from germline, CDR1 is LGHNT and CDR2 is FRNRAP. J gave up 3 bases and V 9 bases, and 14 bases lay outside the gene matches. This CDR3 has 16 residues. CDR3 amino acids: CASQRDAGGLTDTQYF. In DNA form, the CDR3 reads TGTGCTAGCCAAAGGGACGCGGGAGGCCTAACAGATACGCAGTATTTT.

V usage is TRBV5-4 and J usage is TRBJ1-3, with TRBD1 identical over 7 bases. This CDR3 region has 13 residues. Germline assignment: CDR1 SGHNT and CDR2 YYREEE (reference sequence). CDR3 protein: CATAGGSGNTIYF. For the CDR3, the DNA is TGTGCGACCGCAGGGGGTTCTGGAAACACCATATATTTT.

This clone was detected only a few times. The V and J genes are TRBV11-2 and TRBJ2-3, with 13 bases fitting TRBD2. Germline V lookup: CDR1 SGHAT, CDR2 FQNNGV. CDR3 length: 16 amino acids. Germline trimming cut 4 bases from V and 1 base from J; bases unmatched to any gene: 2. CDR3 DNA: TGTGCCAGCAGCTGGACTAGCGGGAGTGGCACAGATACGCAGTATTTT. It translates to CASSWTSGSGTDTQYF.

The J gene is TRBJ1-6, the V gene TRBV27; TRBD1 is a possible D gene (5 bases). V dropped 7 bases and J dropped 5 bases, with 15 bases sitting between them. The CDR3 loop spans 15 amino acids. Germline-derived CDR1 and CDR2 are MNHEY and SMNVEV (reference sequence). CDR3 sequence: CASTLRAFHNSPLHF. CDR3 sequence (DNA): TGTGCCAGCACCCTCAGGGCTTTCCATAATTCACCCCTCCACTTT.

CDR3 amino acids: CASSLSAGEQYF. The CDR3 DNA sequence: TGTGCCAGCAGCTTATCGGCGGGGGAGCAGTACTTC. The chain has TRBV7-8 and TRBJ2-7; D is possibly TRBD2 (6 bases). CDR1 is SGHVS and CDR2 is FQNEAQ in the germline V gene. V was shortened by 2 bases and J by 7 bases, with 9 bases between the two germline ends. The length of the CDR3 is 12 residues.

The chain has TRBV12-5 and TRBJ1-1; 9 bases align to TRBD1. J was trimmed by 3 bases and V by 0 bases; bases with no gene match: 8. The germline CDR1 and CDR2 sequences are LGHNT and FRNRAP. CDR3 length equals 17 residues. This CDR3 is CASGLVRTGARDTEAFF. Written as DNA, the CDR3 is TGTGCTAGTGGTTTGGTAAGGACAGGGGCCAGGGACACTGAAGCTTTCTTT.

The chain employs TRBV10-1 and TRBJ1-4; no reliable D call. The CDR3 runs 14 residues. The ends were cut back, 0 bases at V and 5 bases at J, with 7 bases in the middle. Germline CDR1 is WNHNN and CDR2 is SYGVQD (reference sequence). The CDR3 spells CASSESSWNEKLFF. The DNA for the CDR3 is TGCGCCAGCAGTGAGTCGAGTTGGAATGAAAAACTGTTTTTT.

CDR3: CASKDRDYSNQPQHF. As DNA, the CDR3 is TGTGCCAGCAAGGACAGGGACTATAGCAATCAGCCCCAGCATTTT. This chain uses TRBV6-1 with TRBJ1-5; 8 bases are a match to TRBD1. The germline V gene encodes CDR1 MNHNS and CDR2 SASEGT. J was trimmed by 0 bases and V by 7 bases; bases with no gene match: 5. CDR3 length: 15 residues.

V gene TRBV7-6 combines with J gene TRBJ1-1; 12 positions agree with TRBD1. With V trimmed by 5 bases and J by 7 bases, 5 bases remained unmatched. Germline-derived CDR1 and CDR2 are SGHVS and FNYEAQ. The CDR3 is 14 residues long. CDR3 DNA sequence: TGTGCCAGCAGCCGGGGACAGGGGGCCGGTGAAGCTTTCTTT. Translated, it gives CASSRGQGAGEAFF. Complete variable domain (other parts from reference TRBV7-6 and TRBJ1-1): GAGVSQSPRYKVTKRGQDVALRCDPISGHVSLYWYRQALGQGPEFLTYFNYEAQQDKSGLPNDRFSAERPEGSISTLTIQRTEQRDSAMYRCASSRGQGAGEAFFGQGTRLTVV.

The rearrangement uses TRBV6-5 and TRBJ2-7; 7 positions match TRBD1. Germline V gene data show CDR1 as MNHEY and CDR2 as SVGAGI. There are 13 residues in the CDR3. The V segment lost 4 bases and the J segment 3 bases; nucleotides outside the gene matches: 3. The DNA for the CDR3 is TGTGCCAGCAGTTTTCGACAGGGCTACGAGCAGTACTTC. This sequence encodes CASSFRQGYEQYF.

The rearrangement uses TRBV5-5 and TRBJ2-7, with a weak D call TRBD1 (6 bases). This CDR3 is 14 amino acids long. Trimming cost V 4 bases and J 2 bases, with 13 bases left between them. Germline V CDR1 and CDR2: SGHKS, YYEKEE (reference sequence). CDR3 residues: CASSLEWTAYEQYF. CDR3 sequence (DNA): TGTGCCAGCAGCCTCGAATGGACAGCCTACGAGCAGTACTTC.

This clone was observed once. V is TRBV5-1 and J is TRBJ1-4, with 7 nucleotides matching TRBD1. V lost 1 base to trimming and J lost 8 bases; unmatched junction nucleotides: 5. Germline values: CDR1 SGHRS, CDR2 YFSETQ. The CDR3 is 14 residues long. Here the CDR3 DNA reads TGCGCCAGCAGCTTGCGACAGGGTAACGAAAAACTGTTTTTT. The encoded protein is CASSLRQGNEKLFF.